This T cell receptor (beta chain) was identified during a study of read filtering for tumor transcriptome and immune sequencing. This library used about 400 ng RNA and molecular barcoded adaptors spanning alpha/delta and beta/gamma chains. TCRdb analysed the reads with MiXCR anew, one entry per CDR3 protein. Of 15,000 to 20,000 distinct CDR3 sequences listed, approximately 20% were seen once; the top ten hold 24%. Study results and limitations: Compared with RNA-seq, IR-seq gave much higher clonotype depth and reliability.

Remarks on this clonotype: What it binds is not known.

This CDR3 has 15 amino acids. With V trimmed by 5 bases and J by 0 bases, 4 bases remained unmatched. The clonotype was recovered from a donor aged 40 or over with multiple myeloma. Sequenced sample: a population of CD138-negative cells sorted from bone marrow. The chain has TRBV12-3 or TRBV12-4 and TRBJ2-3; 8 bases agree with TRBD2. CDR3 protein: CASSTSGASTDTQYF. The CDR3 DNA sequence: TGTGCCAGCAGTACTAGCGGAGCTAGCACAGATACGCAGTATTTT.